The 27 T cell receptor beta chains listed next were all sequenced from one sample in a study of blood T cell repertoires in COVID-19. Clones were read by immunoSEQ multiplex PCR, and TCRdb kept only the in-frame ones, dropping some. The sample records under 250,000 clones, about 85% being singletons. The specimen was peripheral blood. Receptor source: a woman over 75 with acute or convalescent COVID-19.

CDR3 DNA: TGTGCCAGCAGGCTAGCGGGAGTCGGGGAGACCCAGTACTTC. This encodes CASRLAGVGETQYF. This chain joins TRBV27 and TRBJ2-5, with TRBD2 matching 10 bases. The CDR3 runs 14 residues. The trim removed 6 bases at V and 5 bases at J, leaving 6 bases unmatched. Germline CDR1 is MNHEY and CDR2 is SMNVEV (reference sequence).

V usage is TRBV6-4 and J usage is TRBJ1-1; D unclear. With 6 bases removed from V and 0 bases from J, the gap between germline ends came to 11 bases. CDR1 MRHNA and CDR2 SNTAGT come from the germline V gene. This CDR3 contains 14 residues. The CDR3 here is CASRPTAMNTEAFF. The CDR3 coding sequence is TGTGCCAGCAGACCTACAGCAATGAACACTGAAGCTTTCTTT.

The chain joins TRBV28 to TRBJ1-1; D perhaps matches TRBD1 (6 bases). V was trimmed by 6 bases and J by 11 bases, leaving 16 bases between them. Germline V lookup: CDR1 MDHEN, CDR2 SYDVKM. The CDR3 is 12 residues long. CDR3 DNA sequence: TGTGCCAGCAGACGTCCGGGACAATCGGCTTTCTTT. This encodes CASRRPGQSAFF.

The V gene is TRBV12-3 or TRBV12-4, the J gene TRBJ2-1; no firm D call. The germline V and J ends were trimmed by 6 bases and 9 bases, with 9 bases remaining between them. The CDR3 length is 11 residues. Here the CDR3 DNA reads TGTGCCAGCAGAGAAACGGTTGAGCAGTTCTTC. It codes for CASRETVEQFF.

The chain recombines TRBV2 with TRBJ2-2, with 13 bases fitting TRBD2. V gave up 8 bases and J gave up 0 bases; unmatched junction bases: 6. The CDR3 consists of 17 residues. CDR1 and CDR2 from the germline V gene are SNHLY and FYNNEI. DNA of the CDR3: TGTGCCAGCCGGCTACTAGCGGGAGGGGCGAACACCGGGGAGCTGTTTTTT. It encodes CASRLLAGGANTGELFF.

This sequence joins TRBV28 and TRBJ2-3; 8 bases fit TRBD2. The CDR3 totals 16 residues. V lost 5 bases and J lost 1; bases outside the gene matches: 8. CDR1 is MDHEN and CDR2 is SYDVKM in the germline V gene. The CDR3 loop reads CASSLPGGTGTDTQYF. The CDR3 DNA reads TGTGCCAGCAGTCTCCCGGGGGGGACTGGCACAGATACGCAGTATTTT. Using reference TRBV28 and TRBJ2-3 for the parts outside the CDR3, the full variable domain is DVKVTQSSRYLVKRTGEKVFLECVQDMDHENMFWYRQDPGLGLRLIYFSYDVKMKEKGDIPEGYSVSREKKERFSLILESASTNQTSMYLCASSLPGGTGTDTQYFGPGTRLTVL.

The chain employs TRBV18 and TRBJ2-1, with D possibly TRBD2 on 5 matching bases. The CDR3 is 14 amino acids. The V gene's germline CDR1 is KGHSH and CDR2 LQKENI. Trimming removed 5 bases from V and 6 bases from J, with 14 bases in between. In DNA form, the CDR3 reads TGTGCCAGCTCAGCCCCGTCAACTAGCAATGAGCAGTTCTTC. Its protein product is CASSAPSTSNEQFF.

The V call is TRBV7-6, the J call TRBJ1-3, with 9 bases matching TRBD1. The CDR3 consists of 15 residues. The germline V gene encodes CDR1 SGHVS and CDR2 FNYEAQ. Trimming took 4 bases from V and 7 from J; bases not matched to a gene: 8. The CDR3 DNA reads TGTGCCAGCAGCTCGGGACAGGGAGGCCCCAACACCATATATTTT. It codes for CASSSGQGGPNTIYF.

The rearrangement joins TRBV19 to TRBJ2-5; maybe TRBD2 (6 bases). CDR3 size: 14 residues. Trimming cost V 5 bases and J 4 bases, with 14 bases left between them. The germline V gene encodes CDR1 LNHDA and CDR2 SQIVND (reference sequence). This CDR3 is CASSPELALETQYF. The CDR3 DNA reads TGTGCCAGTAGTCCTGAACTAGCTTTAGAGACCCAGTACTTC.

The chain links TRBV19 to TRBJ1-1, with 9 bases lining up with TRBD1. Unmatched junction bases numbered 8, after V lost 7 bases and J lost 5 bases. The length of the CDR3 is 14 residues. CDR1 and CDR2 from the germline V gene are LNHDA and SQIVND (reference sequence). The CDR3: CASNRDRVQTEAFF. The CDR3 coding sequence is TGTGCCAGTAACCGGGACAGGGTTCAAACTGAAGCTTTCTTT.

This chain connects TRBV5-6 to TRBJ2-2; TRBD1 agrees at 7 bases. This CDR3 comprises 16 residues. Germline V lookup: CDR1 SGHDT, CDR2 YYEEEE. Losses at the gene ends were 0 bases for V and 2 bases for J; bases not matched to a gene: 4. CDR3: CASSLDDRVNTGELFF. DNA of the CDR3: TGTGCCAGCAGCTTGGACGACAGGGTAAACACCGGGGAGCTGTTTTTT.

A single count supports this clone. The chain uses TRBV7-3 and TRBJ1-1, with D possibly matching TRBD1 (5 bases). Per germline, CDR1 SGHTA and CDR2 FQGTGA. This CDR3 region has 13 residues. The V and J ends lost 6 bases and 2 bases respectively, with 10 bases between them. CDR3 DNA: TGTGCCAGCAGTCATCAGGGCAACACTGAAGCTTTCTTT. Translation gives CASSHQGNTEAFF.

The rearrangement joins TRBV14 to TRBJ2-3; D is undetermined. This CDR3 spans 13 amino acids. V was clipped by 0 bases and J by 12 bases, with 13 bases between them. Per germline, CDR1 SGHDN and CDR2 FVKESK. The CDR3 is CASSQDLGSLQYF. Here the CDR3 DNA reads TGTGCCAGCAGCCAAGATCTTGGCAGTTTACAGTATTTT.

The chain combines TRBV10-3 with TRBJ2-7; tentatively, D is TRBD2 (6 bases). Germline CDR1 and CDR2: ENHRY and SYGVKD. The CDR3 consists of 17 residues. Trimming left V 0 bases short and J 4 bases short, with 19 bases between. CDR3 region: CAISESTRGRGIYEQYF. As DNA, the CDR3 is TGTGCCATCAGTGAGTCGACCCGGGGTCGGGGGATATACGAGCAGTACTTC.

V is TRBV29-1 and J is TRBJ1-2; D gene ambiguous. The V end lost 4 bases, the J end lost 3 bases, and 12 bases lay between the germline ends. Germline CDR1 reads SQVTM; CDR2 reads ANQGSEA. This CDR3 contains 13 residues. The CDR3 region is CSVGASGDYGYTF. The DNA for the CDR3 is TGCAGCGTTGGGGCGAGCGGGGACTATGGCTACACCTTC.

V usage is TRBV6-5 and J usage is TRBJ1-1, with TRBD1 identical over 10 bases. Germline V gene data show CDR1 as MNHEY and CDR2 as SVGAGI. This CDR3 has 15 amino acids. With V trimmed by 7 bases and J by 0 bases, 5 bases remained unmatched. CDR3 amino acids: CASTGQGEVNTEAFF. DNA of the CDR3: TGTGCCAGCACCGGACAGGGGGAAGTGAACACTGAAGCTTTCTTT.

The V gene is TRBV10-3, the J gene TRBJ1-6; 10 positions match TRBD1. CDR1 and CDR2 from the germline V gene are ENHRY and SYGVKD. The CDR3 consists of 14 residues. V lost 10 bases and J lost 7; bases outside the gene matches: 7. The chain's CDR3 is CANRQGARNSPLHF. CDR3 nucleotides: TGTGCCAACAGACAGGGGGCGAGAAATTCACCCCTCCACTTT.

V gene TRBV5-5 combines with J gene TRBJ2-3, with a weak D call TRBD2 (6 bases). Trimming shortened V by 4 bases and J by 5 bases, and 17 bases separated the two germline ends. Germline CDR1 is SGHKS and CDR2 is YYEKEE (reference sequence). The CDR3 is made up of 15 amino acids. The CDR3 loop reads CASSPGGTLLDTQYF. The CDR3 nucleotides are TGTGCCAGCAGCCCCGGCGGGACGCTTTTAGATACGCAGTATTTT.

The chain uses TRBV2 and TRBJ1-6, with 10 bases lining up with TRBD1. CDR1 and CDR2 (germline): SNHLY, FYNNEI. V lost 6 bases and J lost 7; bases outside the gene matches: 3. The CDR3 spans 14 residues. CDR3 region: CASRSDRGNSPLHF. The CDR3 bases are TGTGCCAGCAGATCGGACAGGGGGAATTCACCCCTCCACTTT. The full variable domain, rest sourced from reference TRBV2 and TRBJ1-6, is EPEVTQTPSHQVTQMGQEVILRCVPISNHLYFYWYRQILGQKVEFLVSFYNNEISEKSEIFDDQFSVERPDGSNFTLKIRSTKLEDSAMYFCASRSDRGNSPLHFGNGTRLTVT.

V is TRBV19 and J is TRBJ2-2, with TRBD2 as a possible D gene (5 bases). CDR3 size: 15 residues. V was pared by 7 bases and J by 0 bases, with 12 bases between. CDR1 is LNHDA and CDR2 is SQIVND in the germline V gene (reference sequence). This CDR3 reads CASKPRRANTGELFF. The DNA for the CDR3 is TGTGCCAGTAAACCGAGGCGGGCGAACACCGGGGAGCTGTTTTTT.

The rearrangement uses TRBV25-1 and TRBJ1-6, with D uncertain. The V gene lost 7 bases and the J gene lost 7 bases, with 8 bases spanning the gap. CDR3 length: 12 residues. Per the germline V gene, CDR1 is MGHDK and CDR2 is SYGVNS. The CDR3 protein is CASNAQNSPLHF. The CDR3 region has the DNA TGTGCCAGCAATGCACAGAATTCACCCCTCCACTTT. The whole variable domain, remainder taken from reference TRBV25-1 and TRBJ1-6, is EADIYQTPRYLVIGTGKKITLECSQTMGHDKMYWYQQDPGMELHLIHYSYGVNSTEKGDLSSESTVSRIRTEHFPLTLESARPSHTSQYLCASNAQNSPLHFGNGTRLTVT.

J is TRBJ1-1 and V is TRBV24-1; maybe TRBD1 (6 bases). From germline, CDR1 is KGHDR and CDR2 SFDVKD. Deletions cut 3 bases from V and 6 bases from J, with 16 bases between. The CDR3 has 15 residues. CDR3 loop: CATSDPGQFSSEAFF. As DNA, the CDR3 is TGTGCCACCAGTGATCCCGGACAGTTCTCATCTGAAGCTTTCTTT.

The chain employs TRBV7-9 and TRBJ2-7; D unclear. V was pared by 8 bases and J by 5 bases, with 10 bases between. CDR1 is SEHNR and CDR2 is FQNEAQ in the germline V gene (reference sequence). The CDR3 loop spans 11 amino acids. CDR3: CASVPVDEQYF. As DNA, the CDR3 is TGTGCCAGCGTCCCGGTAGACGAGCAGTACTTC. Full variable domain (rest looked up from reference TRBV7-9 and TRBJ2-7): DTGVSQNPRHKITKRGQNVTFRCDPISEHNRLYWYRQTLGQGPEFLTYFQNEAQLEKSRLLSDRFSAERPKGSFSTLEIQRTEQGDSAMYLCASVPVDEQYFGPGTRLTVT.

The chain uses TRBV6-2 or TRBV6-3 and TRBJ2-7; 12 bases are a match to TRBD2. J lost 4 bases, V lost 2 bases, and 0 bases had no gene match. The CDR3 consists of 14 residues. Germline V lookup: CDR1 MNHEY, CDR2 SVGEGT. CDR3 protein: CASSYGTSGYEQYF. In DNA, the CDR3 is TGTGCCAGCAGTTACGGGACTAGCGGGTACGAGCAGTACTTC.

The V call is TRBV10-3, the J call TRBJ1-1, with D possibly TRBD1 on 5 matching bases. There are 14 residues in the CDR3. Germline V lookup: CDR1 ENHRY, CDR2 SYGVKD. The V and J ends lost 1 base and 4 bases respectively, with 10 bases between them. The CDR3 loop reads CAISELGGGTEAFF. CDR3 sequence (DNA): TGTGCCATCAGTGAGTTGGGGGGTGGCACTGAAGCTTTCTTT.

This clone was counted once. The rearrangement uses TRBV5-4 and TRBJ2-3; unclear D gene. The CDR3 runs 11 residues. V was trimmed by 3 bases and J by 6 bases, leaving 5 bases between them. Germline V gene lookup returns CDR1 SGHNT and CDR2 YYREEE (reference sequence). The CDR3 bases are TGTGCCAGCAGCTCCGAGGATACGCAGTATTTT. Its protein product is CASSSEDTQYF.

CDR3: CASSRLAGGTYEQYF. In nucleotides, the CDR3 is TGTGCCAGCAGTCGGCTAGCGGGGGGGACCTACGAGCAGTACTTC. J is TRBJ2-7 and V is TRBV27; 12 nucleotides agree with TRBD2. Germline loops: CDR1 MNHEY, CDR2 SMNVEV (reference sequence). J was trimmed by 2 bases and V by 5 bases; bases with no gene match: 4. The CDR3 loop spans 15 amino acids.